One TCR beta chain is described in this entry. TCRdb passed the RT-PCR reads through MiXCR, listing each CDR3 protein once. The table lists hundreds of thousands of distinct CDR3 sequences, 14% of them singletons. The CDR3 totals 14 residues. Trimming pared 0 bases from V and 8 bases from J, leaving 11 bases between. Germline CDR1 SGHRS, CDR2 YFSETQ. Material: memory CD4+ T cells from blood. The genes are TRBV5-1 and TRBJ1-4; D is ambiguous. This TCR derives from a female donor in good health, serving as a healthy control. CDR3 residues: CASSLEGREEKLFF. Here the CDR3 DNA reads TGCGCCAGCAGCTTGGAGGGAAGGGAGGAAAAACTGTTTTTT.